A selection of T cell receptor beta chains follows, all from one sample in a study of blood T cell repertoires in COVID-19. Measured with immunoSEQ multiplex PCR; TCRdb has only the in-frame clones, and not every one. The sample contains fewer than 200,000 clones, more than 65% of which appear only once. The sample was peripheral blood. Source of these receptors: a woman aged 60-75 years with COVID-19, enrolled during active disease. CDR3s include the opening cysteine and the closing phenylalanine or tryptophan. The order of the fields is J gene, V gene, D gene, clone size, CDR3 DNA, CDR3 protein. A D gene is named only where the DNA matches it firmly. Not all rows give a size; the values are once, few, many and, for expanded clones, a class.

j_gene: TRBJ1-3; v_gene: TRBV6-6; d_gene: .; abundance: once; CDR3nt: TGTGCCAGCATTCCACGGGGCAGGGAGGACACCATATATTTT; CDR3aa: CASIPRGREDTIYF
j_gene: TRBJ2-3; v_gene: TRBV4-1; d_gene: .; abundance: once; CDR3nt: TGCGCCAGCAGCCAAGAGCAGGACAGAACAGATACGCAGTATTTT; CDR3aa: CASSQEQDRTDTQYF
j_gene: TRBJ1-1; v_gene: TRBV19; d_gene: .; abundance: .; CDR3nt: TGTGCCAGCCGGACCGTCGGGAGAAGGGAAGCTTTCTTT; CDR3aa: CASRTVGRREAFF
j_gene: TRBJ2-3; v_gene: TRBV5-1; d_gene: .; abundance: .; CDR3nt: TGCGCCAGCAGCCCCTTAAGGCGGGCGACGGCAGATACGCAGTATTTT; CDR3aa: CASSPLRRATADTQYF
j_gene: TRBJ2-5; v_gene: TRBV19; d_gene: .; abundance: once; CDR3nt: TGTGCCAGTAGTATCGGGCAAGAGACCCAGTACTTC; CDR3aa: CASSIGQETQYF
j_gene: TRBJ1-2; v_gene: TRBV29-1; d_gene: TRBD1; abundance: few; CDR3nt: TGCAGCGTTCCAGGGGGCCTTGGCTACACCTTC; CDR3aa: CSVPGGLGYTF
j_gene: TRBJ2-3; v_gene: TRBV30; d_gene: .; abundance: .; CDR3nt: TGTGCCTGTCCCATGGGGGCGGTTGGGGATACGCAGTATTTT; CDR3aa: CACPMGAVGDTQYF
j_gene: TRBJ2-7; v_gene: TRBV18; d_gene: .; abundance: few; CDR3nt: TGTGCCAGCTCACCGGAGGGATCCTACGAGCAGTACTTC; CDR3aa: CASSPEGSYEQYF
j_gene: TRBJ2-1; v_gene: TRBV7-2; d_gene: TRBD2; abundance: few; CDR3nt: TGTGCCAGCAGCCCGGGACTAGCGGTTAATGAGCAGTTCTTC; CDR3aa: CASSPGLAVNEQFF
j_gene: TRBJ1-5; v_gene: TRBV19; d_gene: TRBD1; abundance: .; CDR3nt: TGTGCCAGTAGTATGGTGGGGACAGGGGGCTTGAGCAATCAGCCCCAGCATTTT; CDR3aa: CASSMVGTGGLSNQPQHF
j_gene: TRBJ2-3; v_gene: TRBV7-9; d_gene: .; abundance: .; CDR3nt: TGTGCCAGCAGCCTTCGGACAGCTAGCACAGATACGCAGTATTTT; CDR3aa: CASSLRTASTDTQYF
j_gene: TRBJ1-2; v_gene: TRBV19; d_gene: .; abundance: .; CDR3nt: TGTGCCAGTAGTACGCATCGGGACACCATATCTAACTATGGCTACACCTTC; CDR3aa: CASSTHRDTISNYGYTF
j_gene: TRBJ2-2; v_gene: TRBV7-2; d_gene: .; abundance: few; CDR3nt: TGTGCCAGCAGCTTGAGACTAGGAACCGGGGAGCTGTTTTTT; CDR3aa: CASSLRLGTGELFF
j_gene: TRBJ2-1; v_gene: TRBV24-1; d_gene: TRBD2; abundance: .; CDR3nt: TGTGCCACCAGTGATTTTAGGACTAGCGGTGATGTCAATGAGCAGTTCTTC; CDR3aa: CATSDFRTSGDVNEQFF
j_gene: TRBJ2-3; v_gene: TRBV9; d_gene: .; abundance: .; CDR3nt: TGTGCCAGCAGCGTAGGTCAGGACTTAGGCACAGATACGCAGTATTTT; CDR3aa: CASSVGQDLGTDTQYF
j_gene: TRBJ2-4; v_gene: TRBV5-1; d_gene: TRBD2; abundance: .; CDR3nt: TGCGCCAGCAGCTTGTTGGGCGGGAGAGGGGTAAACATTCAGTACTTC; CDR3aa: CASSLLGGRGVNIQYF
j_gene: TRBJ1-2; v_gene: TRBV27; d_gene: TRBD1; abundance: .; CDR3nt: TGTGCCAGCAGTTTCAACAGGGGGCGCATGGATGGCTACACCTTC; CDR3aa: CASSFNRGRMDGYTF
j_gene: TRBJ1-1; v_gene: TRBV7-3; d_gene: .; abundance: .; CDR3nt: TGTGCCAGCAGCCTCGACGGGGGAGCCCCTGAAGCTTTCTTT; CDR3aa: CASSLDGGAPEAFF
j_gene: TRBJ2-5; v_gene: TRBV7-6; d_gene: TRBD1; abundance: .; CDR3nt: TGTGCCAGCAGCTCACTTACCTCCGGGACAGGGAAGCAAGAGACCCAGTACTTC; CDR3aa: CASSSLTSGTGKQETQYF
j_gene: TRBJ1-5; v_gene: TRBV3-1/TRBV3-2; d_gene: TRBD1; abundance: .; CDR3nt: TGTGCCAGCAGCCAAGCCCCGGGACAGAAACAGCCCCAGCATTTT; CDR3aa: CASSQAPGQKQPQHF
j_gene: TRBJ2-5; v_gene: TRBV28; d_gene: .; abundance: .; CDR3nt: TGTGCCAGCAGTTTACTAGGAGTACAAGAGACCCAGTACTTC; CDR3aa: CASSLLGVQETQYF
j_gene: TRBJ1-4; v_gene: TRBV6-2/TRBV6-3; d_gene: .; abundance: few; CDR3nt: TGTGCCAGCAGTTCTCGAAGGGGTACTAATGAAAAACTGTTTTTT; CDR3aa: CASSSRRGTNEKLFF
j_gene: TRBJ2-1; v_gene: TRBV7-2; d_gene: TRBD1; abundance: .; CDR3nt: TGTGCCAGCAGCTCGGACAGGAATGAGCAGTTCTTC; CDR3aa: CASSSDRNEQFF
j_gene: TRBJ2-2; v_gene: TRBV2; d_gene: .; abundance: .; CDR3nt: TGTGCCAGCACCGAAACCGGGATGAACACCGGGGAGCTGTTTTTT; CDR3aa: CASTETGMNTGELFF
j_gene: TRBJ2-5; v_gene: TRBV18; d_gene: TRBD1; abundance: .; CDR3nt: TGTGCCAGCTCCGACAGGGAACGTCAAGAGACCCAGTACTTC; CDR3aa: CASSDRERQETQYF
j_gene: TRBJ2-5; v_gene: TRBV24-1; d_gene: TRBD2; abundance: .; CDR3nt: TGTGCCACCAGAGCCCCGTGGCTAGCGGAGAGAGAGACCCAGTACTTC; CDR3aa: CATRAPWLAERETQYF
j_gene: TRBJ1-6; v_gene: TRBV28; d_gene: .; abundance: .; CDR3nt: TGTGCCAGCAGGACGGGGTTCGCAAATTCACCCCTCCACTTT; CDR3aa: CASRTGFANSPLHF
j_gene: TRBJ1-5; v_gene: TRBV6-2/TRBV6-3; d_gene: .; abundance: .; CDR3nt: TGTGCCAGCAGTTACGGGGAGGGCAATCAGCCCCAGCATTTT; CDR3aa: CASSYGEGNQPQHF
j_gene: TRBJ2-2; v_gene: TRBV6-5; d_gene: .; abundance: .; CDR3nt: TGTGCCAGCATAACAGGAGACACCGGGGAGCTGTTTTTT; CDR3aa: CASITGDTGELFF
j_gene: TRBJ2-5; v_gene: TRBV7-9; d_gene: TRBD1; abundance: .; CDR3nt: TGTGCCAGCAGCTTGGGCACAGGGGTTTCAGAGACCCAGTACTTC; CDR3aa: CASSLGTGVSETQYF
j_gene: TRBJ1-1; v_gene: TRBV7-2; d_gene: .; abundance: few; CDR3nt: TGTGCCAGCAGCTTATCCAGCGCTGAAGCTTTCTTT; CDR3aa: CASSLSSAEAFF
j_gene: TRBJ2-2; v_gene: TRBV5-1; d_gene: .; abundance: .; CDR3nt: TGCGCCAGCAGTCCCCGGGACACCCTGCCCGGGGAGCTGTTTTTT; CDR3aa: CASSPRDTLPGELFF
j_gene: TRBJ2-1; v_gene: TRBV19; d_gene: TRBD2; abundance: few; CDR3nt: TGTGCCAGTGCCGGGACTAGAAGCAATGAGCAGTTCTTC; CDR3aa: CASAGTRSNEQFF
j_gene: TRBJ1-6; v_gene: TRBV27; d_gene: TRBD1; abundance: few; CDR3nt: TGTGCCAGCAGTTTAGTCGGACAGGGCATCTTCAATTCACCCCTCCACTTT; CDR3aa: CASSLVGQGIFNSPLHF
j_gene: TRBJ1-5; v_gene: TRBV19; d_gene: .; abundance: .; CDR3nt: TGTGCCAGTAGTATTATATCCCAGGGCAATCAGCCCCAGCATTTT; CDR3aa: CASSIISQGNQPQHF
j_gene: TRBJ1-2; v_gene: TRBV28; d_gene: TRBD1; abundance: .; CDR3nt: TGTGCCAGCAGTCCTGGGGACAGGTATGACTATGGCTACACCTTC; CDR3aa: CASSPGDRYDYGYTF
j_gene: TRBJ1-1; v_gene: TRBV2; d_gene: .; abundance: few; CDR3nt: TGTGCCAGCAGTCTAGGTGAAGCTTTCTTT; CDR3aa: CASSLGEAFF
j_gene: TRBJ2-3; v_gene: TRBV9; d_gene: TRBD2; abundance: .; CDR3nt: TGTGCCAGCAGCGTGACTAGCGGAGATACGCAGTATTTT; CDR3aa: CASSVTSGDTQYF
j_gene: TRBJ1-1; v_gene: TRBV18; d_gene: TRBD1; abundance: .; CDR3nt: TGTGCCAGCTCCCTTCCGGGACAGTTGAACACTGAAGCTTTCTTT; CDR3aa: CASSLPGQLNTEAFF
j_gene: TRBJ1-5; v_gene: TRBV6-1; d_gene: .; abundance: once; CDR3nt: TGTGCCAGCAGTGGGCCCAGGGGTTCGAGGTGGGGGAATCAGCCCCAGCATTTT; CDR3aa: CASSGPRGSRWGNQPQHF
j_gene: TRBJ1-6; v_gene: TRBV19; d_gene: TRBD1; abundance: .; CDR3nt: TGTGCCAGTAGCCCTGACAGGGTTAATTCACCCCTCCACTTT; CDR3aa: CASSPDRVNSPLHF
j_gene: TRBJ2-7; v_gene: TRBV9; d_gene: TRBD2; abundance: .; CDR3nt: TGTGCCAGCAGCGAGGCCGGACTAGGGTTATACGAGCAGTACTTC; CDR3aa: CASSEAGLGLYEQYF
j_gene: TRBJ2-7; v_gene: TRBV6-5; d_gene: TRBD2; abundance: .; CDR3nt: TGTGCCAGCTTCCCCTCCGGGAGGCTCGGCGAGCAGTACTTC; CDR3aa: CASFPSGRLGEQYF
j_gene: TRBJ1-2; v_gene: TRBV5-1; d_gene: TRBD1; abundance: few; CDR3nt: TGCGCCAGCAGCCTCTCCGGGACAGAGGAATATGGCTACACCTTC; CDR3aa: CASSLSGTEEYGYTF
j_gene: TRBJ1-2; v_gene: TRBV7-8; d_gene: .; abundance: .; CDR3nt: TGTGCCAGCAGCTTAGGGGGGGTACGTTATGGCTACACCTTC; CDR3aa: CASSLGGVRYGYTF
j_gene: TRBJ2-2; v_gene: TRBV6-5; d_gene: TRBD1; abundance: .; CDR3nt: TGTGCCAGCAGTTACGGGACAGTTGGCACCGGGGAGCTGTTTTTT; CDR3aa: CASSYGTVGTGELFF
j_gene: TRBJ2-2; v_gene: TRBV2; d_gene: .; abundance: .; CDR3nt: TGTGCCAGCAGTGTTGACAGGTCGAACACCGGGGAGCTGTTTTTT; CDR3aa: CASSVDRSNTGELFF
j_gene: TRBJ1-2; v_gene: TRBV6-6; d_gene: .; abundance: .; CDR3nt: TGTGCCAGCAGTTATTTGGACTCAGAACGCTATGGCTACACCTTC; CDR3aa: CASSYLDSERYGYTF
j_gene: TRBJ2-3; v_gene: TRBV7-9; d_gene: .; abundance: .; CDR3nt: TGTGCCAGCAGCTTACAGGAGATGGGAGTCCTCCGGGGAGATACGCAGTATTTT; CDR3aa: CASSLQEMGVLRGDTQYF
j_gene: TRBJ2-1; v_gene: TRBV18; d_gene: .; abundance: .; CDR3nt: TGTGCCAGCTCACCGTTCGTGGGGCTCTACAATGAGCAGTTCTTC; CDR3aa: CASSPFVGLYNEQFF
j_gene: TRBJ2-7; v_gene: TRBV19; d_gene: TRBD2; abundance: .; CDR3nt: TGTGCCAGTAGTATAAAAGCGGGGGCATTCGACGAGCAGTACTTC; CDR3aa: CASSIKAGAFDEQYF
j_gene: TRBJ2-5; v_gene: TRBV14; d_gene: .; abundance: .; CDR3nt: TGTGCCAGCAGCCAAGATCGGGCGCCTGGGGCAGAGACCCAGTACTTC; CDR3aa: CASSQDRAPGAETQYF